This TCR beta chain was captured by sequencing in a study of T-cell reconstitution after alpha-beta-depleted transplantation in children. It was with unique molecular identifiers that the TCRbeta library was prepared. MiXCR was run by TCRdb on the PCR reads, yielding one entry per CDR3 protein. This table has 420,000 or so distinct CDR3 sequences, around 9.9% appearing once. This clonotype was counted between two and nine times. This CDR3 region has 13 residues. Germline V lookup: CDR1 SGHRS, CDR2 YFSETQ. V shed 2 bases, J shed 3 bases, and the junction held 1 base outside the gene matches. The TCR was taken from a human donor who donated a stem cell graft to a child with acute myeloid leukemia. The input for sequencing was PBMCs from the stem cell graft donor, taken from the stem cell graft. This sequence joins TRBV5-1 and TRBJ2-5; 7 bases fit TRBD1. Written as DNA, the CDR3 is TGCGCCAGCAGCTTAACAGGGGAAGAGACCCAGTACTTC. The encoded protein is CASSLTGEETQYF.